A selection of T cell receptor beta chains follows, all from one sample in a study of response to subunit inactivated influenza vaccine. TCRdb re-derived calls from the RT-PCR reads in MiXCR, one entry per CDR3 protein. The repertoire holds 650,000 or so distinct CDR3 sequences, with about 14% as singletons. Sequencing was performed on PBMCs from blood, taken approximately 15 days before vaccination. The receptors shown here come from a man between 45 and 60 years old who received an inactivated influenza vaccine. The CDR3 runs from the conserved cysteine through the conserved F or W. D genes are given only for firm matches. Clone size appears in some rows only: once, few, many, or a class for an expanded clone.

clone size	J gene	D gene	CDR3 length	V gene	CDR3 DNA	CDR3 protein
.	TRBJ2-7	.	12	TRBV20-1	TGCAGTGCTAGAATAGGGATAGATTTAGAGTACTTC	CSARIGIDLEYF
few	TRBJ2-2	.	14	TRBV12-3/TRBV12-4	TGTGCCAGCAGTTTAGCGGACAGCACCGGGGAGCTGTTTTTT	CASSLADSTGELFF
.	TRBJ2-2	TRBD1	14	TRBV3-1	TGTGCCAGCAGGCAGGGACAGGTCACCGGGGAGCTGTTTTTT	CASRQGQVTGELFF
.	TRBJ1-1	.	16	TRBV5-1	TGCGCCACTACCCCCGGTCCCTTTGGGGGAAACACTGAAGCTTTCTTT	CATTPGPFGGNTEAFF
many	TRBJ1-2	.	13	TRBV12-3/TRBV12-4	TGTGCCAGCAGTTTAGACAAAAACTATGGCTACACCTTC	CASSLDKNYGYTF
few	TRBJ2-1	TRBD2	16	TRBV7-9	TGTGCCAGCAGCTTTGGGACTAGCGTTAATCGCGATGAGCAGTTCTTC	CASSFGTSVNRDEQFF
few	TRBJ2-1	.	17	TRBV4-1	TGCGCCAGCAGCCAAGACCCTGGGTCCAGGGGTAACAATGAGCAGTTCTTC	CASSQDPGSRGNNEQFF
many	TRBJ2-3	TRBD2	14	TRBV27	TGTGCCAGCCGTATAGCGGGAGGTACAGATACGCAGTATTTT	CASRIAGGTDTQYF
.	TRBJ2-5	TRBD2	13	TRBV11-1	TGTGCCAGCACTAGCGGGAGTGAAGAGACCCAGTACTTC	CASTSGSEETQYF
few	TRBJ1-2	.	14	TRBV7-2	TGTGCCAGCAGCTTTATCGGACAGAACTATGGCTACACCTTC	CASSFIGQNYGYTF
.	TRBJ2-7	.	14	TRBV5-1	TGCGCCAGCAGCCCCTCGACTAGTGTCTACGAGCAGTACTTC	CASSPSTSVYEQYF
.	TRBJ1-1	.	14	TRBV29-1	TGCAGCGTTGTCGACCAGGGAAGGGATACTGAAGCTTTCTTT	CSVVDQGRDTEAFF
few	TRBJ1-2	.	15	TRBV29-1	TGCAGCGTTGAAGAACTTTCAGGGGCCCAATCTATTGCCACCTTC	CSVEELSGAQSIATF
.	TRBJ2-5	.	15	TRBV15	TGTGCCACCAGCAAAGGACCGGCCGGAAAAGAGACCCAGTACTTC	CATSKGPAGKETQYF
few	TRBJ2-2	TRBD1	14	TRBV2	TGTGCCAGCACGACAGGGGACGTCACCGGGGAGCTGTTTTTT	CASTTGDVTGELFF
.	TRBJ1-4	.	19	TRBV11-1	TGTGCCAGCAGCTTAGTCAGACACTTCTTAGGGGCAACTAATGAAAAACTGTTTTTT	CASSLVRHFLGATNEKLFF
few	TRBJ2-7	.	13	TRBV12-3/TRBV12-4	TGTGCCAGCAGTCTTAGGGGGGGCGGCGAGCAGTACTTC	CASSLRGGGEQYF
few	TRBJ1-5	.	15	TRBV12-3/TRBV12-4	TGTGCCAGCAGTCACGGGGCGCTTAGCAATCAGCCCCAGCATTTT	CASSHGALSNQPQHF
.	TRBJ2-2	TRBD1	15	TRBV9	TGTGCCAGCGCCCCGGGACAGGGGGTCACCGGGGAGCTGTTTTTT	CASAPGQGVTGELFF
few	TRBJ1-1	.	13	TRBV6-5	TGTGCCAGCAGTTGGACAACGAACACTGAAGCTTTCTTT	CASSWTTNTEAFF
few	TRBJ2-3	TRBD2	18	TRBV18	TGTGCCAGCTCAGCTAGCGGGAGAATGTTAAAGAGCACAGATACGCAGTATTTT	CASSASGRMLKSTDTQYF
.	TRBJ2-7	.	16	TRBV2	TGTGCCAGCAGTGAGGGAGGGGGCCTAGTAAAAGGCGAGCAGTACTTC	CASSEGGGLVKGEQYF
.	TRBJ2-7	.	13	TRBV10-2	TGCGCCAGCAGTTTTGGGGGAGCGGTCGAGCAGTACTTC	CASSFGGAVEQYF
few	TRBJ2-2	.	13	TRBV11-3	TGTGCCATCTCTAGGACCCCCCCCGGGGAGCTGTTTTTT	CAISRTPPGELFF
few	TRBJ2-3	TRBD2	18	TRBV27	TGTGCCAGCAGTTTACCCGGACTAGCGGGGGCAATCACAGATACGCAGTATTTT	CASSLPGLAGAITDTQYF
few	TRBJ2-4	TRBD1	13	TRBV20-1	TGCAGTGCTAGAGATCATCAGGGGGACCATCAGTACTTC	CSARDHQGDHQYF
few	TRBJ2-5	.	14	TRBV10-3	TGTGCCATCAGCATTGCCGGGACCCCAGAGACCCAGTACTTC	CAISIAGTPETQYF
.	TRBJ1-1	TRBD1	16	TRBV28	TGTGCCAGCAGACGTCCCGGGACAGTCCTGAACACTGAAGCTTTCTTT	CASRRPGTVLNTEAFF
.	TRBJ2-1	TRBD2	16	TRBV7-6	TGTGCCAGCAGCTTAGTCCCAGCGGGAGCCTACAATGAGCAGTTCTTC	CASSLVPAGAYNEQFF
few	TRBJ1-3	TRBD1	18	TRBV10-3	TGTGCCATCAGGGACTCGGGACAGCCACTCTTCTCTGGAAACACCATATATTTT	CAIRDSGQPLFSGNTIYF
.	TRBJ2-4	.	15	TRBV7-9	TGTGCCAGCAGCTTAGGATTTCAGCCGAAAAACATTCAGTACTTC	CASSLGFQPKNIQYF
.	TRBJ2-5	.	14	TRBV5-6	TGTGCCAGCAGCTTGATGCTGATGTCTGGGACCCAGTACTTC	CASSLMLMSGTQYF
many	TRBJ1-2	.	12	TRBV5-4	TGTGCCAGCAGCCCCGACAACTATGGCTACACCTTC	CASSPDNYGYTF
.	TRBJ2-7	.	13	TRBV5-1	TGCGCCAGCAGCTTGGATAATGCCCACGAGCAGTACTTC	CASSLDNAHEQYF
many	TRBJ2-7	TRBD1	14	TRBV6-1	TGTGCCAGCAGAAAGGACAGGGGGTCCTACGAGCAGTACTTC	CASRKDRGSYEQYF
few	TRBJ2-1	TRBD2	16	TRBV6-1	TGTGCCAGCACCCCGATCGATGGCGGGAGGGAAGATGAGCAGTTCTTC	CASTPIDGGREDEQFF
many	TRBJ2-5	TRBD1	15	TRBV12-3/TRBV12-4	TGTGCCAGCAGAATAAAAGGACAGGCGCAAGAGACCCAGTACTTC	CASRIKGQAQETQYF
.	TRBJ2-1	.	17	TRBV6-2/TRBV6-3	TGTGCCAGCAGTTCTTTGGACAGTCCCAGGTCCTACAATGAGCAGTTCTTC	CASSSLDSPRSYNEQFF
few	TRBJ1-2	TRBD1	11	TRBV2	TGTGCCACGGGGACAGGTCGAGGCTACACCTTC	CATGTGRGYTF
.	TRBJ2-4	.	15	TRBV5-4	TGTGCCAGCAGCTTGGACAGCTCCGCCAAAAACATTCAGTACTTC	CASSLDSSAKNIQYF
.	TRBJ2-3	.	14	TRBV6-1	TGTGCCAGTCAACCGGGACTTAGCACAGATACGCAGTATTTT	CASQPGLSTDTQYF
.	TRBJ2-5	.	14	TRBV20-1	TGCAGTGCTAGAGCGGCCAGCCTCCAAGAGACCCAGTACTTC	CSARAASLQETQYF
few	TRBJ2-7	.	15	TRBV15	TGTGCCACCAGCAGAGATGGCAGGCCTTCCTACGAGCAGTACTTC	CATSRDGRPSYEQYF
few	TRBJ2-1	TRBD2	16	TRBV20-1	TGCAGTGCTAGGCCCTTTAGGACTAGCGGGAACAATGAGCAGTTCTTC	CSARPFRTSGNNEQFF
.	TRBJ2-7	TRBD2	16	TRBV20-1	TGCAGTGCTAGAGCGAAGACTAGCGGGAGTGTTCCTGCCCAGTACTTC	CSARAKTSGSVPAQYF
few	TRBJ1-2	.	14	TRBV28	TGTGCCAGCAGTTTGGGGATTATGGTCTATGGCTACACCTTC	CASSLGIMVYGYTF
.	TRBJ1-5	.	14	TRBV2	TGTGCCAGCAGTGACCAAAATAGCAATCAGCCCCAGCATTTT	CASSDQNSNQPQHF
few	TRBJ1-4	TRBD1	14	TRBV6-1	TGTGCCAGCAGTACACAGGGGGCGGGTGAAAAACTGTTTTTT	CASSTQGAGEKLFF